The sequence of this TCR beta chain was determined in a study of blood T cell repertoires in COVID-19. Study at large: Donors in the United States, Italy and Spain gave samples during acute or convalescent COVID-19. T cells, B-cell-depleted T cells, or PBMCs provided the cDNA or gDNA that served as material.

Authors' processing steps: Reference gene primer amplification yielded estimated nucleated cell counts. TCRdb keeps only in-frame clones here, not all; method: immunoSEQ multiplex PCR. V and J calls and clone size follow that table, whereas D and trimming were derived from the DNA. The repertoire consists of about 190,000 clones, with around 86% occurring once and the leading ten covering approximately 7%. Deletions cut 0 bases from V and 4 bases from J, with 10 bases between. Germline lookup yields CDR1 SGHKS and CDR2 YYEKEE (reference sequence). The CDR3 loop spans 14 amino acids. This sequence originates from a middle-aged man with acute or convalescent COVID-19. Specimen: peripheral blood. The chain links TRBV5-5 to TRBJ1-1, with a weak D call TRBD1 (6 bases). This CDR3 reads CASSLGQGRTEAFF. CDR3 sequence (DNA): TGTGCCAGCAGCTTGGGTCAGGGGCGCACTGAAGCTTTCTTT.